This passage covers 10 T cell receptor beta chains from one sample sequenced in a study of shared T cell receptors in the human thymus. The assay was immunoSEQ multiplex PCR, and TCRdb's table has in-frame clones only and misses some. The repertoire includes roughly 550,000 clones, 70% to 80% of them detected once, and 0.013% sits in the top ten. A further study also used this sample, focusing on human thymus T cells.

Sequenced material: thymocytes. These receptors were obtained from a boy under two years old with a congenital heart defect.

The gene calls are TRBV13 and TRBJ2-7, with TRBD2 as a possible D gene (6 bases). Germline V gene lookup returns CDR1 PRHDT and CDR2 FYEKMQ (reference sequence). The CDR3 is 14 residues long. V lost 2 bases, J lost 5 bases, and 13 bases lay in between. CDR3 loop: CASSLLPGVDEQYF. CDR3 coding DNA: TGTGCCAGCAGCTTACTTCCGGGAGTGGACGAGCAGTACTTC.

This chain joins TRBV25-1 and TRBJ2-5; 10 bases fit TRBD1. This CDR3 contains 16 residues. Trimming at V came to 4 bases and at J to 1 base, leaving 6 bases not matched to a gene. Germline V gene data show CDR1 as MGHDK and CDR2 as SYGVNS. For the CDR3, the DNA is TGTGCCAGCAGTGTCCTGGGGGACAGGGGCCAAGAGACCCAGTACTTC. Its translation: CASSVLGDRGQETQYF.

Note on this clone: The same CDR3 arises from other DNA sequences in this sample as well. The V call is TRBV28, the J call TRBJ1-1; D ambiguous. From germline, CDR1 is MDHEN and CDR2 SYDVKM. The CDR3 runs 12 residues. V was trimmed by 6 bases and J by 5 bases, leaving 10 bases between them. The CDR3, as DNA: TGTGCCAGCAGCCTCCCCGGTACTGAAGCTTTCTTT. It yields the protein CASSLPGTEAFF.

J is TRBJ1-2 and V is TRBV6-1; 7 bases align to TRBD1. From germline, CDR1 is MNHNS and CDR2 SASEGT. V lost 4 bases and J lost 3; bases outside the gene matches: 5. The CDR3 consists of 14 residues. CDR3 protein: CASSGPGQHYGYTF. CDR3 nucleotide sequence: TGTGCCAGCAGTGGCCCGGGACAGCACTATGGCTACACCTTC.

This chain links TRBV5-6 with TRBJ2-3; D is possibly TRBD2 (6 bases). This CDR3 has 19 amino acids. The V gene lost 4 bases and the J gene lost 2 bases, with 26 bases spanning the gap. Germline V gene data show CDR1 as SGHDT and CDR2 as YYEEEE. The CDR3 loop is CASSHTPTLLAHSTDTQYF. CDR3 nucleotides: TGTGCCAGCAGCCATACACCAACCCTTCTAGCGCACTCCACAGATACGCAGTATTTT.

V is TRBV7-9 and J is TRBJ2-7, with D tentatively TRBD2 (6 bases). Germline V gene sequence: CDR1 SEHNR, CDR2 FQNEAQ (reference sequence). CDR3 length equals 18 residues. The V end was cut by 1 base, the J end by 2 bases, with 21 bases between. CDR3 amino acids: CASSLGTGTVGGAYEQYF. CDR3 nucleotide sequence: TGTGCCAGCAGCTTAGGGACCGGGACTGTCGGTGGGGCCTACGAGCAGTACTTC. Filled out from reference TRBV7-9 and TRBJ2-7, the complete variable domain reads DTGVSQNPRHKITKRGQNVTFRCDPISEHNRLYWYRQTLGQGPEFLTYFQNEAQLEKSRLLSDRFSAERPKGSFSTLEIQRTEQGDSAMYLCASSLGTGTVGGAYEQYFGPGTRLTVT.

This rearrangement joins TRBV28 to TRBJ2-7; 14 nucleotides line up with TRBD2. The CDR3 runs to 15 residues. CDR1 is MDHEN, CDR2 SYDVKM, per germline. J lost 3 bases, V lost 3 bases, and 1 base had no gene match. Here the CDR3 reads CASSLTSGRDYEQYF. CDR3 bases: TGTGCCAGCAGTTTGACTAGCGGGAGGGACTACGAGCAGTACTTC.

The gene calls are TRBV5-1 and TRBJ1-1; 7 bases are shared with TRBD1. After removal of 0 bases from V and 1 base from J, the junction contained 6 bases not matched to a gene. Germline CDR1 SGHRS, CDR2 YFSETQ. The CDR3 is made up of 16 amino acids. The CDR3 coding sequence is TGCGCCAGCAGCTTGGGACAGGGACTTGGGAACACTGAAGCTTTCTTT. Its protein product is CASSLGQGLGNTEAFF.

CDR3 in DNA: TGTGCCAGCAGTGCCGGGACTAGCGGGAGTAAGGACTACAATGAGCAGTTCTTC. It codes for CASSAGTSGSKDYNEQFF. The V call is TRBV25-1, the J call TRBJ2-1; TRBD2 agrees at 14 bases. The J segment lost 3 bases and the V segment lost 4 bases, leaving 8 bases of the junction unmatched. CDR1 and CDR2 (germline): MGHDK, SYGVNS. The CDR3 is 18 amino acids.

The chain recombines TRBV20-1 with TRBJ1-4; no definite D call. Germline CDR1 is DFQATT and CDR2 is SNEGSKA (reference sequence). This CDR3 contains 11 residues. Trimming pared 6 bases from V and 7 bases from J, leaving 9 bases between. DNA of the CDR3: TGCAGTGCCAGTCAGTCTGAAAAACTGTTTTTT. This gives the protein CSASQSEKLFF.